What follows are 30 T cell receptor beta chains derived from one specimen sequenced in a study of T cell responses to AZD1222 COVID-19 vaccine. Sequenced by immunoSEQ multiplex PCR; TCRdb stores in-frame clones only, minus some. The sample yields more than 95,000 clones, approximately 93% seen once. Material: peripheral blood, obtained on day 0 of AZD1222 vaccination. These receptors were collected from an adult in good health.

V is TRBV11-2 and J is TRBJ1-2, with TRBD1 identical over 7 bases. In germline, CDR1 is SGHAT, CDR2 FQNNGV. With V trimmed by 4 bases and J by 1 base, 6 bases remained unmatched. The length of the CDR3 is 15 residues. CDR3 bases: TGTGCCAGCAGCTCTAACAGGGGAGGTAACTATGGCTACACCTTC. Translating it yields CASSSNRGGNYGYTF.

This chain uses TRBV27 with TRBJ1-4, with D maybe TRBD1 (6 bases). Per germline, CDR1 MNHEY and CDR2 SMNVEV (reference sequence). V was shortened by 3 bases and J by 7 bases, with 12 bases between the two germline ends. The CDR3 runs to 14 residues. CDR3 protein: CASSLGGGREKLFF. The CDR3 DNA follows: TGTGCCAGCAGTTTGGGAGGGGGGCGTGAAAAACTGTTTTTT. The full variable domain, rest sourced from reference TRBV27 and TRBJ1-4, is EAQVTQNPRYLITVTGKKLTVTCSQNMNHEYMSWYRQDPGLGLRQIYYSMNVEVTDKGDVPEGYKVSRKEKRNFPLILESPSPNQTSLYFCASSLGGGREKLFFGSGTQLSVL.

The CDR3 region has the DNA TGTGCCAGCAGCTTCTACTACGAGCAGTACTTC. Its translation: CASSFYYEQYF. The V and J genes are TRBV7-2 and TRBJ2-7, with D uncertain. V lost 3 bases to trimming and J lost 3 bases, with 3 bases between them. Germline V CDR1 and CDR2: SGHTA, FQGNSA. This CDR3 is built from 11 residues.

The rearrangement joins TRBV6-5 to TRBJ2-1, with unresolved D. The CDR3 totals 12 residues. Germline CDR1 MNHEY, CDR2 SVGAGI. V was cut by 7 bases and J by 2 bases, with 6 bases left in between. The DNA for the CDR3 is TGTGCCAGCACTGGCCCCTACAATGAGCAGTTCTTC. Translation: CASTGPYNEQFF.

CDR3 DNA sequence: TGTGCCAGCAGTCCAGGACAAGGGTATGGCTACACCTTC. This encodes CASSPGQGYGYTF. This rearrangement joins TRBV27 to TRBJ1-2; tentatively, D is TRBD1 (5 bases). Looked up from germline, CDR1 is MNHEY and CDR2 is SMNVEV (reference sequence). Trimming took off 5 bases at V and 5 bases at J, with 12 bases between the two ends. This CDR3 has 13 amino acids.

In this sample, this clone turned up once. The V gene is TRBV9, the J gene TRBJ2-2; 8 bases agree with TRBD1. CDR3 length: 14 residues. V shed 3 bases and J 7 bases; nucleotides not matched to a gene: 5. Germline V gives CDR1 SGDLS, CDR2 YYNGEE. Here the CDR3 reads CASSADRASGELFF. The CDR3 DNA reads TGTGCCAGCAGCGCGGACAGGGCAAGCGGGGAGCTGTTTTTT.

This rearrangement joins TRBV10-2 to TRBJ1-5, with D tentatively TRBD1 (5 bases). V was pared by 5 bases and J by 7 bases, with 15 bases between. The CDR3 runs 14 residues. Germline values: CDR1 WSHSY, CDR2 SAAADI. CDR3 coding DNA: TGCGCCAGCAGTCTCCACGTTGGGGGGCAGCCCCAGCATTTT. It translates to CASSLHVGGQPQHF.

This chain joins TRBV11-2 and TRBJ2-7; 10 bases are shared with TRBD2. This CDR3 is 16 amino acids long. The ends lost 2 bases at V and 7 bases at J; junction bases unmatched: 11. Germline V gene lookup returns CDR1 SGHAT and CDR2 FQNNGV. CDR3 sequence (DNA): TGTGCCAGCAGCTTAACCCTCCTAGCGGGAGTAGGAGAGCAGTACTTC. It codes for CASSLTLLAGVGEQYF.

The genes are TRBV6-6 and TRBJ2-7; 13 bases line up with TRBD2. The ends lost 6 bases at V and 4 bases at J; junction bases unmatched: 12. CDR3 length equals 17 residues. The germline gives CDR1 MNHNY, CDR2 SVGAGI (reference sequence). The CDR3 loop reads CASRRTSGRAQHYEQYF. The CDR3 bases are TGTGCCAGCAGACGAACTAGCGGGAGGGCCCAACATTACGAGCAGTACTTC.

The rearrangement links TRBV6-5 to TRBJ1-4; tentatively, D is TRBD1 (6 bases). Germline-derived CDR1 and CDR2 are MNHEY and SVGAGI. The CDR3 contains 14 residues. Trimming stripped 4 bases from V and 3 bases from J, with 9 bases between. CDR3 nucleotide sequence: TGTGCCAGCAGTTTAACAGGGTCTAATGAAAAACTGTTTTTT. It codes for CASSLTGSNEKLFF.

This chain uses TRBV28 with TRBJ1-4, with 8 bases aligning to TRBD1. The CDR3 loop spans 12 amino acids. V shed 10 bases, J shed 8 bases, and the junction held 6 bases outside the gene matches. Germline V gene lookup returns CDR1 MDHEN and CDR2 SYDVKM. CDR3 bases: TGTGCCACTCAACAGGGGGGCGAAAAACTGTTTTTT. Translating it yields CATQQGGEKLFF.

The chain's CDR3 is CASISDRELNTEAFF. CDR3 sequence (DNA): TGTGCCAGCATCTCAGACCGGGAATTGAACACTGAAGCTTTCTTT. The J gene is TRBJ1-1, the V gene TRBV7-9; D unclear. V was pared by 7 bases and J by 0 bases, with 15 bases between. In germline, CDR1 is SEHNR, CDR2 FQNEAQ (reference sequence). The CDR3 covers 15 residues.

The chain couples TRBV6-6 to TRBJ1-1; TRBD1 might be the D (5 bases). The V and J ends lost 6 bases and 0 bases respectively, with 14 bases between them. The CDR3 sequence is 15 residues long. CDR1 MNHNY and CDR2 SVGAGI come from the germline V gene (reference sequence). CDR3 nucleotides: TGTGCCAGCAGAGCCCCAGGGTATATGAACACTGAAGCTTTCTTT. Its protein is CASRAPGYMNTEAFF.

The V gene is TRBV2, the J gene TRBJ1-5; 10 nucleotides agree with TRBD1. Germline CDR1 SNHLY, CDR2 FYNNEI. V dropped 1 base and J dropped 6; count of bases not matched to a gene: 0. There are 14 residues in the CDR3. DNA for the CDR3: TGTGCCAGCAGTGAAGGACAGGGGGCTCAGCCCCAGCATTTT. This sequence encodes CASSEGQGAQPQHF.

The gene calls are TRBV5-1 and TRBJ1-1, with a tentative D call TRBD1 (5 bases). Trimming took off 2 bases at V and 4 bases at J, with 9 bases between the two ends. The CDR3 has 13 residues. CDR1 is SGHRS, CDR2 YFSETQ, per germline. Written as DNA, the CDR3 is TGCGCCAGCAGCTTCGAGGGGATCACTGAAGCTTTCTTT. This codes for CASSFEGITEAFF.

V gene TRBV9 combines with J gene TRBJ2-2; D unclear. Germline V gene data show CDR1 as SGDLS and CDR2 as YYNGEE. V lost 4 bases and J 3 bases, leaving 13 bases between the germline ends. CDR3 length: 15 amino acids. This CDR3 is CASSPRPDHTGELFF. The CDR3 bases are TGTGCCAGCAGCCCCAGACCCGACCACACCGGGGAGCTGTTTTTT.

The CDR3 DNA sequence: TGTGCCAGCAGTTTCCCCGGCTACCAGTTCTTC. Translated: CASSFPGYQFF. V and J are TRBV28 and TRBJ2-1; D gene unclear. CDR3 length: 11 amino acids. V was pared by 3 bases and J by 13 bases, with 10 bases between. Germline V CDR1 and CDR2: MDHEN, SYDVKM.

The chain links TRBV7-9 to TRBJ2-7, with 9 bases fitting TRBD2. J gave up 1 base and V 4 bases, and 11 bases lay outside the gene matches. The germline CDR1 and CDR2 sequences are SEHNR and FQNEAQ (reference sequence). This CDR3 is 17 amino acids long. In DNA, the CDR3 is TGTGCCAGCAGCTCGGAACTCCTAGCGGGAAAGTCCTACGAGCAGTACTTC. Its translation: CASSSELLAGKSYEQYF. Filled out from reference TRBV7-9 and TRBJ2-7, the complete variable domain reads DTGVSQNPRHKITKRGQNVTFRCDPISEHNRLYWYRQTLGQGPEFLTYFQNEAQLEKSRLLSDRFSAERPKGSFSTLEIQRTEQGDSAMYLCASSSELLAGKSYEQYFGPGTRLTVT.

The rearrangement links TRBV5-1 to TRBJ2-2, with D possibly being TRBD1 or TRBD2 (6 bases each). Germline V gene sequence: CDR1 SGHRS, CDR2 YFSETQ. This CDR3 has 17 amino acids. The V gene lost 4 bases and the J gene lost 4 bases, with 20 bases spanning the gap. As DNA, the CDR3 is TGCGCCAGCAGCCCCCCTTCAGTACAGGGACTCACCGGGGAGCTGTTTTTT. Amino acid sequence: CASSPPSVQGLTGELFF.

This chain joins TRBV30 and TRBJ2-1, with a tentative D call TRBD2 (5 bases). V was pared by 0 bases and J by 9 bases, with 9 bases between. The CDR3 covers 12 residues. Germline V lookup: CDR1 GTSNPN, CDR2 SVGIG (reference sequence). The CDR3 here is CAWSVVGSEQFF. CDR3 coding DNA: TGTGCCTGGAGTGTAGTTGGGAGTGAGCAGTTCTTC.

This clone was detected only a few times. The CDR3 nucleotides read TGTGCCAGCAGGACGATCGGGGGGAATGAAAAACTGTTTTTT. Its protein product is CASRTIGGNEKLFF. The V gene is TRBV5-5, the J gene TRBJ1-4; D possibly corresponds to TRBD1 (5 bases). V dropped 5 bases and J dropped 5 bases, with 13 bases sitting between them. The germline gives CDR1 SGHKS, CDR2 YYEKEE (reference sequence). This CDR3 is 14 amino acids long.

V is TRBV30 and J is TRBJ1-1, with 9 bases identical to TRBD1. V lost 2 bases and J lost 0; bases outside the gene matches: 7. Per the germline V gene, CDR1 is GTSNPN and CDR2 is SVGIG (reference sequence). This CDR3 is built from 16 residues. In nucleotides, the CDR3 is TGTGCCTGGAGTCCCGGGACAGGGAAGCTGAACACTGAAGCTTTCTTT. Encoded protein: CAWSPGTGKLNTEAFF.

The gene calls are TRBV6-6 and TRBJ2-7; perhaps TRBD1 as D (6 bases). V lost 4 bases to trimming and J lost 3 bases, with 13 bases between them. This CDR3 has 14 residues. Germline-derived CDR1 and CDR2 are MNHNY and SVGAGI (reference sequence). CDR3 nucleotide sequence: TGTGCCAGCAGTTCAGGGGAATCGGGCTACGAGCAGTACTTC. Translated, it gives CASSSGESGYEQYF.

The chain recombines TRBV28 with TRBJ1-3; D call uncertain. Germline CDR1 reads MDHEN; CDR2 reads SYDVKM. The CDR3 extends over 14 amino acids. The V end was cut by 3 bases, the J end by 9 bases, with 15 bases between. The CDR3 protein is CASSFSVEGGTIYF. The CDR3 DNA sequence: TGTGCCAGCAGTTTCTCGGTGGAAGGAGGCACCATATATTTT.

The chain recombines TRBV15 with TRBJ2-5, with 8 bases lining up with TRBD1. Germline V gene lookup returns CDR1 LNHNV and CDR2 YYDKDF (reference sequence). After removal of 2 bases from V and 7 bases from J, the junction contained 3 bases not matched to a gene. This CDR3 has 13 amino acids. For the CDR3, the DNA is TGTGCCACCAGCAGAAATGGACAGGGGACCCAGTACTTC. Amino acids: CATSRNGQGTQYF.

The CDR3 coding sequence is TGCGCCAGCAGCTTACCGGGGTCACAAGAGACCCAGTACTTC. Translated: CASSLPGSQETQYF. The chain couples TRBV5-1 to TRBJ2-5, with D possibly matching TRBD2 (5 bases). This CDR3 has 14 residues. Germline V gives CDR1 SGHRS, CDR2 YFSETQ. V lost 2 bases and J 2 bases, leaving 10 bases between the germline ends.

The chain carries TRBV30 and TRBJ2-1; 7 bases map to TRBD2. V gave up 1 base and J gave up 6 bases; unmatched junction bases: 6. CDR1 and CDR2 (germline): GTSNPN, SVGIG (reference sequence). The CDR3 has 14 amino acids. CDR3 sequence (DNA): TGTGCCTGGAGTGGAGCGGGAAAAGCCAATGAGCAGTTCTTC. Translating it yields CAWSGAGKANEQFF.

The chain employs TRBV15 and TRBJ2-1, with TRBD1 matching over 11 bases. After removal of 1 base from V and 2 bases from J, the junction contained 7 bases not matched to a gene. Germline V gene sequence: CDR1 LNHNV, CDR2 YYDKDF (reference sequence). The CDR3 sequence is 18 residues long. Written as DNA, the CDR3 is TGTGCCACCAGCAGAGGGATTCCGGGACAGGGGGCCTACAATGAGCAGTTCTTC. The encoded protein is CATSRGIPGQGAYNEQFF.

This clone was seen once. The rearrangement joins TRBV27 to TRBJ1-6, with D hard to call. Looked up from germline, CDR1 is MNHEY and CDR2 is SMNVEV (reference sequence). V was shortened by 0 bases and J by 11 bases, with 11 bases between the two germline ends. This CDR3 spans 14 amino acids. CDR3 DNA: TGTGCCAGCAGTTTATCTACCCACCTGCCACCCCTCCACTTT. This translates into CASSLSTHLPPLHF.

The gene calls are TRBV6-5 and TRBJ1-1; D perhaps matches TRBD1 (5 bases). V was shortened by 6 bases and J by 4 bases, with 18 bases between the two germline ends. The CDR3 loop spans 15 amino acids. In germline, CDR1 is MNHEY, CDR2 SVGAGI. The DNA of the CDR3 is TGTGCCAGCAGCCGAACGGGTGGGGCGATCACTGAAGCTTTCTTT. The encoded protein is CASSRTGGAITEAFF.